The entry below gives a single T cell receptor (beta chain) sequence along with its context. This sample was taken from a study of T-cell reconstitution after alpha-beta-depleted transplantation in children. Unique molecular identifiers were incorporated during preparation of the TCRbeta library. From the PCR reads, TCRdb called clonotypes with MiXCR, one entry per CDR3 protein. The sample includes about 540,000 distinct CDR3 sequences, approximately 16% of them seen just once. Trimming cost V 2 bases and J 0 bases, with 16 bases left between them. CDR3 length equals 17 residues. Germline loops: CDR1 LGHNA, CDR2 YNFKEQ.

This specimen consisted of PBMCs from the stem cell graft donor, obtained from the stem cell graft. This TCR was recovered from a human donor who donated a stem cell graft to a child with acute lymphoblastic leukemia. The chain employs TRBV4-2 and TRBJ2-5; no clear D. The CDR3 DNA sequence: TGTGCCAGCAGCCAAAAGTTAGGGCAGCACAACCAAGAGACCCAGTACTTC. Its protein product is CASSQKLGQHNQETQYF.